The clone carrying this TCR beta chain has ten or more counts. This sample stems from a study of T cells in Graves' hyperthyroidism and ophthalmopathy. The CDR3 is 15 residues long. CDR1 and CDR2 from the germline V gene are MNHEY and SMNVEV (reference sequence). Trimming removed 5 bases from V and 6 bases from J; junction bases left unmatched: 10. RNA transcripts were the template for amplifying TCR beta CDR3 regions. A set of HTBI primers served as the primers for a first-round RT-PCR of the TCR CDR3. A single record per CDR3 protein comes from TCRdb applying MiXCR to the multiplex PCR reads. The sample shows more than 350,000 distinct CDR3 sequences, 13% to 15% of them seen only once.

This TCR came from a woman younger than 45 with Graves' ophthalmopathy. What was sequenced was blood. This chain connects TRBV27 to TRBJ2-1; 7 bases map to TRBD1. The CDR3 region is CASSPGTAQVNEQFF. In nucleotides, the CDR3 is TGTGCCAGCAGTCCGGGGACAGCTCAGGTCAATGAGCAGTTCTTC.